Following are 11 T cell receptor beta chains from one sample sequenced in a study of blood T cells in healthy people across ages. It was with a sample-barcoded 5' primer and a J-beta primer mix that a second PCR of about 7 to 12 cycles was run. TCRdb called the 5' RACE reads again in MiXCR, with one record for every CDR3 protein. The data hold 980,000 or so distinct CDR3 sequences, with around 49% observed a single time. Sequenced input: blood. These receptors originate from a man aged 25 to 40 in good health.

The CDR3 here is CASSQDSTGRNYGYTF. CDR3 coding DNA: TGCGCCAGCAGCCAAGACTCGACAGGGAGAAACTATGGCTACACCTTC. The rearrangement uses TRBV4-3 and TRBJ1-2; 7 bases map to TRBD1. CDR3 length: 16 residues. V was clipped by 0 bases and J by 2 bases; unmatched bases: 6. Germline loops: CDR1 LGHNA, CDR2 YSLEER.

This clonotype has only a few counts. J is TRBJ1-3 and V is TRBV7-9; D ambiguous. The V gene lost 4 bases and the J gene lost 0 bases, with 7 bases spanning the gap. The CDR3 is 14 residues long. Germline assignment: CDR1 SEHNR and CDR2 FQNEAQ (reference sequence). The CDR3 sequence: CASSSVYSGNTIYF. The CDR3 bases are TGTGCCAGCAGCTCTGTTTACTCTGGAAACACCATATATTTT.

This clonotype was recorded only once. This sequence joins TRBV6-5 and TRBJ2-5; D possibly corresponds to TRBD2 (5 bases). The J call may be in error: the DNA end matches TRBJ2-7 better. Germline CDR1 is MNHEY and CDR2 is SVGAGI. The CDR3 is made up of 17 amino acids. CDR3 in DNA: TGTGCCAGCAGTTACTCGATCTTCGGGGTCAAGGTCTTCGAGCAGTACTTC. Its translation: CASSYSIFGVKVFEQYF.

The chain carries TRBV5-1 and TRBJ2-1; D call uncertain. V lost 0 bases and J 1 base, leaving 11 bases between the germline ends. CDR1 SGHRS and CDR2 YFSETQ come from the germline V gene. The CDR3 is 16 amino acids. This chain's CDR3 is CASSLGGLRSYNEQFF. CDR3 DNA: TGCGCCAGCAGCTTGGGGGGATTGAGGTCCTACAATGAGCAGTTCTTC.

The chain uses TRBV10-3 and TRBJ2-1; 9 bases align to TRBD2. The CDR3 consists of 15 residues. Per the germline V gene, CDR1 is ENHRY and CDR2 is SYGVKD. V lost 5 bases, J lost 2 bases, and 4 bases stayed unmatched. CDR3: CAISMLAGTYNEQFF. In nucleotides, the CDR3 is TGTGCCATCAGTATGCTAGCGGGGACCTACAATGAGCAGTTCTTC.

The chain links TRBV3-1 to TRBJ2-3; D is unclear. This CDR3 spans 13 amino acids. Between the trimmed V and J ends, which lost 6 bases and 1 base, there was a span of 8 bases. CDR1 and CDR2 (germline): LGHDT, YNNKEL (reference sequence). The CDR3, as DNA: TGTGCCAGCAGGGCCACAGGCACAGATACGCAGTATTTT. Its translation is CASRATGTDTQYF.

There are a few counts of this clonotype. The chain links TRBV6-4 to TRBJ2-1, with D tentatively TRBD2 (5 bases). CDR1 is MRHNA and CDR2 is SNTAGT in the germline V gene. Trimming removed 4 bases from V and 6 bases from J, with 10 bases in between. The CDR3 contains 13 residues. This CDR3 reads CASSVGEINEQFF. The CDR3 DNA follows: TGTGCCAGCAGTGTCGGGGAAATCAATGAGCAGTTCTTC.

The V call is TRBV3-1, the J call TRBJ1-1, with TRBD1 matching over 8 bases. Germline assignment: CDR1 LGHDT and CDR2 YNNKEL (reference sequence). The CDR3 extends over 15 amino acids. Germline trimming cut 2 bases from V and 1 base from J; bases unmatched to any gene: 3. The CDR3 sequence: CASSQPGTGNTEAFF. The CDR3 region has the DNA TGTGCCAGCAGCCAACCCGGGACAGGGAACACTGAAGCTTTCTTT.

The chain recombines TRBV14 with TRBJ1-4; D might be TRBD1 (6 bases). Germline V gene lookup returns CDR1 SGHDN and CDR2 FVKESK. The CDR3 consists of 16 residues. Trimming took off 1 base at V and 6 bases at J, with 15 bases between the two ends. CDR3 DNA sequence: TGTGCCAGCAGCCAAGTGGGCAGGGGATCTGATGAAAAACTGTTTTTT. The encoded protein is CASSQVGRGSDEKLFF.

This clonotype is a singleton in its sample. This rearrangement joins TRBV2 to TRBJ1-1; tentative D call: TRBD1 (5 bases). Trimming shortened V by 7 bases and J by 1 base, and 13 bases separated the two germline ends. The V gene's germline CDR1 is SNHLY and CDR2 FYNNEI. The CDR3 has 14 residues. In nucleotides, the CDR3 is TGTGCCAGCACAAGGGGCCTTGAGAACACTGAAGCTTTCTTT. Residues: CASTRGLENTEAFF.

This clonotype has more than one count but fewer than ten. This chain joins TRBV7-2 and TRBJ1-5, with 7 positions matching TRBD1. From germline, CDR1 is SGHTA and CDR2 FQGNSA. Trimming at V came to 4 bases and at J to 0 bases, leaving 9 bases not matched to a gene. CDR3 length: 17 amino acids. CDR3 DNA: TGTGCCAGCAGCTCCTGGACAGGCTCTATTAGCAATCAGCCCCAGCATTTT. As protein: CASSSWTGSISNQPQHF.